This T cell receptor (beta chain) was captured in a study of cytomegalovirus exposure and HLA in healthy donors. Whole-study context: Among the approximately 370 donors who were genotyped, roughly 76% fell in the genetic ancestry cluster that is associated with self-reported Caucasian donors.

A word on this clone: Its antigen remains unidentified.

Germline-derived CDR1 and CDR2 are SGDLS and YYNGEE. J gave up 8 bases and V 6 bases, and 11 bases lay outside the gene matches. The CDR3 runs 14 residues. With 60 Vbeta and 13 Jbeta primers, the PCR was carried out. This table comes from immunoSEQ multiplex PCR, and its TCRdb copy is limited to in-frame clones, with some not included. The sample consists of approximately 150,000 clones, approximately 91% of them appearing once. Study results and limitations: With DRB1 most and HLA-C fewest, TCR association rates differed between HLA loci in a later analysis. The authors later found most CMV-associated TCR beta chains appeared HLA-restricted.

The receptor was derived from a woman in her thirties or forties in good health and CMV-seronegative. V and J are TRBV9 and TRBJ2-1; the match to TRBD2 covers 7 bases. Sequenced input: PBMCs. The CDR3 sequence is CASNRGGSIYEQFF. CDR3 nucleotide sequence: TGTGCCAGCAACCGGGGCGGGAGTATATATGAGCAGTTCTTC.